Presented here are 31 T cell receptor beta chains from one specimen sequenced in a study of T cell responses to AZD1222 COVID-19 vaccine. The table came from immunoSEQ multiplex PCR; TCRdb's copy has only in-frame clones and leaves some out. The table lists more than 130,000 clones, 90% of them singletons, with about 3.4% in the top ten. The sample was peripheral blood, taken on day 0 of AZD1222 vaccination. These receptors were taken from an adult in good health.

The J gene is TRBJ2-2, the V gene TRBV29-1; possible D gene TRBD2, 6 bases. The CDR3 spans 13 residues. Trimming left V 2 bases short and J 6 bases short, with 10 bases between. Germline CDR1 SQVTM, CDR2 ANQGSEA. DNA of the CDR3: TGCAGCGTTGAACGGGAGAGGCCCGGGGAGCTGTTTTTT. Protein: CSVERERPGELFF.

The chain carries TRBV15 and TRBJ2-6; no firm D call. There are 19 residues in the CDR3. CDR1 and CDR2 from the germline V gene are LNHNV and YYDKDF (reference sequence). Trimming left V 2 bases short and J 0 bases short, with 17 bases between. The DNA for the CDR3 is TGTGCCACCAGCAGATTCTTTGTCGGATTGAGCTCTGGGGCCAACGTCCTGACTTTC. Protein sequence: CATSRFFVGLSSGANVLTF. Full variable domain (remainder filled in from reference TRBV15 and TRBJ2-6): DAMVIQNPRYQVTQFGKPVTLSCSQTLNHNVMYWYQQKSSQAPKLLFHYYDKDFNNEADTPDNFQSRRPNTSFCFLDIRSPGLGDTAMYLCATSRFFVGLSSGANVLTFGAGSRLTVL.

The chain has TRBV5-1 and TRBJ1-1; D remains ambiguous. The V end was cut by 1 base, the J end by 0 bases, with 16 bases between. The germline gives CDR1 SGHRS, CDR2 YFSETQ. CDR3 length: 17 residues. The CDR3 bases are TGCGCCAGCAGCTTGAGTGGGCGGCCCACCCTGAACACTGAAGCTTTCTTT. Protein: CASSLSGRPTLNTEAFF. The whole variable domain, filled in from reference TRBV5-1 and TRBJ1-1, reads KAGVTQTPRYLIKTRGQQVTLSCSPISGHRSVSWYQQTPGQGLQFLFEYFSETQRNKGNFPGRFSGRQFSNSRSEMNVSTLELGDSALYLCASSLSGRPTLNTEAFFGQGTRLTVV.

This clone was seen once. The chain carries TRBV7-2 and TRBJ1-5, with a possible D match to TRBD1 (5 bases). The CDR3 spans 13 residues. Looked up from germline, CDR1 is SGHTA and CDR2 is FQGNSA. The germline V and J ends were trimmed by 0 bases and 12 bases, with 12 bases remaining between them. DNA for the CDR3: TGTGCCAGCAGCTTAGCAGTGGGGGGTCACCAGCATTTT. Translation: CASSLAVGGHQHF.

CDR3 nucleotides: TGTGCCAGCAGCTTGAGAGCAGAAGGATCCTACGAGCAGTACTTC. Its protein is CASSLRAEGSYEQYF. The chain combines TRBV11-3 with TRBJ2-7; D is undetermined. The CDR3 runs 15 residues. The germline V and J ends were trimmed by 3 bases and 1 base, with 13 bases remaining between them. Germline V gives CDR1 SGHNT, CDR2 YENEEA.

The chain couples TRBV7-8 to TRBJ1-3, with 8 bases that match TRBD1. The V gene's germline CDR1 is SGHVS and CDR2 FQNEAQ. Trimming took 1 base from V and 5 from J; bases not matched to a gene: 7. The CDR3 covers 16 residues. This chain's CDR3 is CASSLGGRGLRNTIYF. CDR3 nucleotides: TGTGCCAGCAGCTTAGGGGGCAGGGGGCTTCGAAACACCATATATTTT.

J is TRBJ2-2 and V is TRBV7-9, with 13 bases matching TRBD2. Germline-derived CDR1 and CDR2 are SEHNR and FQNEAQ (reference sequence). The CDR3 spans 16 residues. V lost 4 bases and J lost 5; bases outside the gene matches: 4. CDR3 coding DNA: TGTGCCAGCAGCTCAGGACTAGCGGGAGAAACCGGGGAGCTGTTTTTT. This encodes CASSSGLAGETGELFF.

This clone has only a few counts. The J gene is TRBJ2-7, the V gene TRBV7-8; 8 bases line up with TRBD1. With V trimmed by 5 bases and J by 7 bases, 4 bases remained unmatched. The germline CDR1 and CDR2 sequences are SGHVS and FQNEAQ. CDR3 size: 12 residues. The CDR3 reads CASSLDRAEQYF. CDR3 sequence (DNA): TGTGCCAGCAGCCTGGACAGGGCGGAGCAGTACTTC. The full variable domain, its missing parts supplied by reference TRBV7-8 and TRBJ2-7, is GAGVSQSPRYKVAKRGQDVALRCDPISGHVSLFWYQQALGQGPEFLTYFQNEAQLDKSGLPSDRFFAERPEGSVSTLKIQRTQQEDSAVYLCASSLDRAEQYFGPGTRLTVT.

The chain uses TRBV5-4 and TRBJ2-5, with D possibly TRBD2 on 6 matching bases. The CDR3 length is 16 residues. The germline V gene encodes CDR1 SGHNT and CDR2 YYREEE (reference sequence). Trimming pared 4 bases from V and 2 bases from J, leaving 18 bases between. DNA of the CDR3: TGTGCCAGCAGCCAAATCTCGGGACTCGGGCAAGAGACCCAGTACTTC. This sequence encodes CASSQISGLGQETQYF.

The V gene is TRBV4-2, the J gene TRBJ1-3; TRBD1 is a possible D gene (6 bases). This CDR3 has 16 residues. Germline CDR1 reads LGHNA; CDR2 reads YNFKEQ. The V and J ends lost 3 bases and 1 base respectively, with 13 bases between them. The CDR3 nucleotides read TGTGCCAGCAGCCAGAACAGGGTGGGTTCTGGAAACACCATATATTTT. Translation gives CASSQNRVGSGNTIYF.

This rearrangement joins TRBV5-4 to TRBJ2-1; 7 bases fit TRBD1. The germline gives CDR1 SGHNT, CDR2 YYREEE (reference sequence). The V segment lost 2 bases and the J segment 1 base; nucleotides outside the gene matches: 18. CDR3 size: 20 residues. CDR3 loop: CASSFRRPLRRQGSYNEQFF. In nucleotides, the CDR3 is TGTGCCAGCAGCTTCAGGCGCCCGTTGCGTCGACAGGGATCCTACAATGAGCAGTTCTTC.

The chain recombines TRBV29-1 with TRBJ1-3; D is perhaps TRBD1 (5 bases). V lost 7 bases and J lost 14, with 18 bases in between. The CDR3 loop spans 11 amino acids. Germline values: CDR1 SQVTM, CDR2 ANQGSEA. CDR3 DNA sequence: TGCAGCGCACAAGGAGGGACGGGAGTATATTTT. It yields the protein CSAQGGTGVYF.

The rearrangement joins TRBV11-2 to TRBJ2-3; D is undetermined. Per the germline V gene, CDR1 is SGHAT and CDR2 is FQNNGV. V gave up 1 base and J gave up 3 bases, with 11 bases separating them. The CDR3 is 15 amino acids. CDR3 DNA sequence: TGTGCCAGCAGCTTAGTACCGGAACAGACAGATACGCAGTATTTT. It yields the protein CASSLVPEQTDTQYF.

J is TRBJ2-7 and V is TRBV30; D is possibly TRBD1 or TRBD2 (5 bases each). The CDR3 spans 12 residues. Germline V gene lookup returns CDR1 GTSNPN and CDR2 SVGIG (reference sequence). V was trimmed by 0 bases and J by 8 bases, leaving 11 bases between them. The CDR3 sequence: CAWSVGTPQQYF. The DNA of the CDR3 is TGTGCCTGGAGTGTAGGGACGCCCCAGCAGTACTTC.

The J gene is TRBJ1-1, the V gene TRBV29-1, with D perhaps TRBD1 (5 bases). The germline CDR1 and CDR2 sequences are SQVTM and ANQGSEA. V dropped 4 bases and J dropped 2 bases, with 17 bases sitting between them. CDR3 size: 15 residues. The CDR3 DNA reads TGCAGCGTTGCGGGATTTGGAGGGGCAAACACTGAAGCTTTCTTT. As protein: CSVAGFGGANTEAFF.

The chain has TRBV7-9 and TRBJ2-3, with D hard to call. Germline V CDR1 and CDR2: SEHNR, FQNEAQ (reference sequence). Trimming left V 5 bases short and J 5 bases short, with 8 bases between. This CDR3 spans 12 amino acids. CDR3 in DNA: TGTGCCAGCAGCCCGCAACAAGATACGCAGTATTTT. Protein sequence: CASSPQQDTQYF.

The CDR3 loop is CASSLAGDEQYF. The CDR3, as DNA: TGTGCCAGCAGCTTGGCCGGGGACGAGCAGTACTTC. V gene TRBV7-9 combines with J gene TRBJ2-7; D possibly corresponds to TRBD2 (5 bases). The V gene's germline CDR1 is SEHNR and CDR2 FQNEAQ (reference sequence). The ends were cut back, 3 bases at V and 5 bases at J, with 8 bases in the middle. This CDR3 is built from 12 residues.

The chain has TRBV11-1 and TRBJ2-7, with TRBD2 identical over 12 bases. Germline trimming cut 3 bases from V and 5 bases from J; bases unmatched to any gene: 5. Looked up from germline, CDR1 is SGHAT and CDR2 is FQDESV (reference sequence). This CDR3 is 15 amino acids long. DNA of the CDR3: TGTGCCAGCAGCTTCCTAGCGGGGGGGATCGACGAGCAGTACTTC. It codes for CASSFLAGGIDEQYF.

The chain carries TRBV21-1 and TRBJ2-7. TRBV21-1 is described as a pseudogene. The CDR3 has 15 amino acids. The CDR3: CASSKEGIRPDEQYF. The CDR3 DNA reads TGTGCCAGCAGCAAAGAAGGGATTAGACCAGACGAGCAGTACTTC.

CDR3 amino acids: CASSQDYRRGINQPQHF. The CDR3 DNA reads TGTGCCAGCAGCCAAGATTATCGAAGGGGGATCAATCAGCCCCAGCATTTT. The chain joins TRBV3-1 (or the pseudogene TRBV3-2) to TRBJ1-5; D may be TRBD1 (6 bases). The CDR3 has 17 residues. V gave up 0 bases and J gave up 3 bases, with 15 bases separating them. Per germline, CDR1 LGHDT and CDR2 YNNKEL (reference sequence).

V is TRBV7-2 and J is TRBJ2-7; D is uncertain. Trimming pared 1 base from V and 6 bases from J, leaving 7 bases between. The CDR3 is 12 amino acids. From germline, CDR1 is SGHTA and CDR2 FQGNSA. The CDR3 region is CASSLVFTEQYF. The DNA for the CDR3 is TGTGCCAGCAGCTTAGTTTTCACCGAGCAGTACTTC. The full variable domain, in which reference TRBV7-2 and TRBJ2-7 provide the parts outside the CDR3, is GAGVSQSPSNKVTEKGKDVELRCDPISGHTALYWYRQSLGQGLEFLIYFQGNSAPDKSGLPSDRFSAERTGGSVSTLTIQRTQQEDSAVYLCASSLVFTEQYFGPGTRLTVT.

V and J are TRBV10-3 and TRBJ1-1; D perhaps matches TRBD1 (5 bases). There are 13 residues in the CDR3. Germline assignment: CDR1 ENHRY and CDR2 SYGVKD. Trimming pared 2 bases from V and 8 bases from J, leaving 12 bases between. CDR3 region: CAISENLRGEAFF. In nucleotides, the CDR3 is TGTGCCATCAGTGAGAATTTACGGGGCGAAGCTTTCTTT.

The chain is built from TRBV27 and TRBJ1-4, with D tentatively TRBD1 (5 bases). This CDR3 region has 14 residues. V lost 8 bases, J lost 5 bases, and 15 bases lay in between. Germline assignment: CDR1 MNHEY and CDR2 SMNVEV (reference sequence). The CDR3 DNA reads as TGTGCCAGCGCCCACAGGCCCGAGAATGAAAAACTGTTTTTT. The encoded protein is CASAHRPENEKLFF.

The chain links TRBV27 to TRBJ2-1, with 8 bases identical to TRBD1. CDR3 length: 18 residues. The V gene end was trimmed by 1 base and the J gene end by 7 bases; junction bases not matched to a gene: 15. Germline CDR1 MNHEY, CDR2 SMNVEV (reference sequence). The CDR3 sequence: CASSLLPLTGQGVNEQFF. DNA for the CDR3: TGTGCCAGCAGTTTATTGCCCCTAACAGGACAGGGAGTGAATGAGCAGTTCTTC.

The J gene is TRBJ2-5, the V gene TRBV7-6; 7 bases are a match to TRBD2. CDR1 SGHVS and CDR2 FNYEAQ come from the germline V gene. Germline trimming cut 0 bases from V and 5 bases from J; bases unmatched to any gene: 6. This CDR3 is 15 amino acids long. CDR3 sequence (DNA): TGTGCCAGCAGCTTAGCTGGGGGGGAGGGCGAGACCCAGTACTTC. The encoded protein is CASSLAGGEGETQYF.

The DNA of the CDR3 is TGTGCCAGTAGTATAGATAGGGAGGGACACTACTCTGGAAACACCATATATTTT. Translation: CASSIDREGHYSGNTIYF. The chain links TRBV19 to TRBJ1-3; perhaps TRBD1 as D (6 bases). The CDR3 totals 18 residues. Germline V lookup: CDR1 LNHDA, CDR2 SQIVND (reference sequence). V was pared by 0 bases and J by 0 bases, with 15 bases between.

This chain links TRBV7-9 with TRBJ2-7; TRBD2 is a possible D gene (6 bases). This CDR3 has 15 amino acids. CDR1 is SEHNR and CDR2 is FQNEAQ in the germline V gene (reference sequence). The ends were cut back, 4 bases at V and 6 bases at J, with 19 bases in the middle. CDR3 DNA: TGTGCCAGCAGCTCCGGGACTCTATCGTCCGGCGAGCAGTACTTC. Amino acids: CASSSGTLSSGEQYF.

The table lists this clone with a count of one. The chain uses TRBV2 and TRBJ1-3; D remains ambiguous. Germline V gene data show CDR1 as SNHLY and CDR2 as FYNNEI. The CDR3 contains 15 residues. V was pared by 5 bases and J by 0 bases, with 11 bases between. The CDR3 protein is CASSPMRSSGNTIYF. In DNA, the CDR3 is TGTGCCAGCAGTCCCATGAGGAGCTCTGGAAACACCATATATTTT. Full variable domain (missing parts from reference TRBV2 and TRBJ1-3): EPEVTQTPSHQVTQMGQEVILRCVPISNHLYFYWYRQILGQKVEFLVSFYNNEISEKSEIFDDQFSVERPDGSNFTLKIRSTKLEDSAMYFCASSPMRSSGNTIYFGEGSWLTVV.

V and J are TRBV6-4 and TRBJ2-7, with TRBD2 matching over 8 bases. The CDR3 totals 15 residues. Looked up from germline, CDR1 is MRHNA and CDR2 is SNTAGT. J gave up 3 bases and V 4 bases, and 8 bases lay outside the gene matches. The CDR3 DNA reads TGTGCCAGCAGTGTATGGAGCGGGGGAAACTACGAGCAGTACTTC. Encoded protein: CASSVWSGGNYEQYF.

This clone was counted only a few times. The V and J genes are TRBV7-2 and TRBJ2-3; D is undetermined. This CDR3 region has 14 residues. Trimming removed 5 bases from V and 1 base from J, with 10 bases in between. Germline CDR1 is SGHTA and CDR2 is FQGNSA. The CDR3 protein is CASSLARGTDTQYF. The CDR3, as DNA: TGTGCCAGCAGCCTGGCGAGAGGCACAGATACGCAGTATTTT.

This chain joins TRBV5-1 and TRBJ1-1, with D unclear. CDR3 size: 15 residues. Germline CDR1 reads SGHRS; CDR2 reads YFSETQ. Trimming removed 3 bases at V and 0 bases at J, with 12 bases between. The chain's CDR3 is CASSSTPQVNTEAFF. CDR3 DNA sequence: TGCGCCAGCAGCTCAACACCACAAGTGAACACTGAAGCTTTCTTT.